Below, 2 T cell receptor beta chains from the same sample are listed, as sequenced in a study of CD8 T cells in ankylosing spondylitis. From the 5' RACE reads, TCRdb called clonotypes with MiXCR, one entry per CDR3 protein. The sample carries 300,000 to 350,000 distinct CDR3 sequences, around 21% recorded once. What was sequenced was blood, either unsorted or a sorted T cell fraction (not recorded which). The receptors here all came from a female donor with ankylosing spondylitis or in good health (not recorded which).

The gene calls are TRBV10-3 and TRBJ2-2, with D unclear. The V gene lost 7 bases and the J gene lost 5 bases, with 14 bases spanning the gap. From germline, CDR1 is ENHRY and CDR2 SYGVKD. This CDR3 comprises 14 residues. The CDR3 coding sequence is TGTGCCATCAACGCCGGGCCAGAGACCGGGGAGCTGTTTTTT. Translating it yields CAINAGPETGELFF.

This clonotype has more than one count but fewer than ten. The J gene is TRBJ1-5, the V gene TRBV3-1, with D hard to call. The germline gives CDR1 LGHDT, CDR2 YNNKEL (reference sequence). The CDR3 spans 17 residues. The V gene lost 0 bases and the J gene lost 0 bases, with 12 bases spanning the gap. The CDR3 nucleotides are TGTGCCAGCAGCCAAGATGGCGGCTCTCATAGCAATCAGCCCCAGCATTTT. Translated, it gives CASSQDGGSHSNQPQHF.